This T cell receptor (beta chain) was obtained from a study of T cell responses to AZD1222 COVID-19 vaccine. Study details: Samples with a second dose at about 4 or about 12 weeks were pooled together. Study results and caveats: Nearly half of spike-specific TCRs reportedly target unmutated variant regions. Spike-specific TCR breadth and depth both grew after two AZD1222 doses. Donor demographics were predominantly white British with a female majority; clonal diversity may be underestimated.

With respect to this clone: Its antigen is undetermined.

With V trimmed by 5 bases and J by 2 bases, 13 bases remained unmatched. From germline, CDR1 is SGDLS and CDR2 YYNGEE. The CDR3 length is 17 residues. TCRdb's table, derived via immunoSEQ multiplex PCR, lists solely in-frame clones and lacks some. The data show about 180,000 clones, just over 85% seen once. The J gene is TRBJ1-2, the V gene TRBV9; 9 bases are shared with TRBD1. The sample in question was peripheral blood, obtained on day 0 of AZD1222 vaccination. The sequence was obtained from an adult in good health. Here the CDR3 reads CASRRALDRGKNYGYTF. CDR3 DNA sequence: TGTGCCAGCAGACGAGCCTTGGACAGGGGAAAGAACTATGGCTACACCTTC.